This T cell receptor beta chain was captured by sequencing in a study of T cells in Graves' hyperthyroidism and ophthalmopathy. Broader study findings: Peripheral blood also featured most of the thyroid clonotypes expanded above 0.001.

What was amplified from RNA transcripts were TCR beta CDR3 regions. Using the HTBI primer set, a first-round RT-PCR was run on the TCR CDR3. TCRdb called the multiplex PCR reads again in MiXCR, with one record for every CDR3 protein. The sample shows 450,000 to 700,000 distinct CDR3 sequences, roughly 50% of them seen only once. CDR3 length: 23 amino acids. Germline CDR1 is ENHRY and CDR2 is SYGVKD. Diagnostic decisions used clinical symptoms, serum thyroxine and TRAb, thyroid ultrasound and orbital computed tomography. In its sample, this clonotype was seen a few times. Antigen specificity is unknown. The junction differs from germline at one of its ends, possibly a read error.

The source is an adult woman with Graves' disease, either hyperthyroidism or ophthalmopathy (not recorded which). The sample consisted of peripheral blood or thyroid tissue (not recorded which). The rearrangement links TRBV10-3 to TRBJ2-6, with 15 bases fitting TRBD2. The CDR3 DNA reads TGTGCCAGCAGTTACCCCGGACTAGCGGGAGGGTCCCTTACCCCTTCTGGGGCCAACGTCCTGACTTTC. Its translation is CASSYPGLAGGSLTPSGANVLTF.